These T cell receptor beta chains were read from a single sample in a study of blood T cell repertoires in COVID-19. TCRdb's table, derived via immunoSEQ multiplex PCR, lists solely in-frame clones and lacks some. The repertoire has 50,000 to 75,000 clones, 92% of them found once; the top ten carry around 4.3%. Sequencing was carried out using peripheral blood. Source of these receptors: a man aged 50 or older with active COVID-19. The CDR3 runs from the conserved cysteine through the conserved F or W. The D gene is left open where the match is weak. The size entry is marked missing in some rows and otherwise reads once, few, many or a size class.

V gene	clone size	D gene	J gene	CDR3 protein	CDR3 DNA
TRBV27	-	-	TRBJ1-1	CASRSGRGTEAFF	TGTGCCAGCAGGTCCGGGCGGGGCACTGAAGCTTTCTTT
TRBV4-2	-	TRBD1	TRBJ1-6	CASSQDRDRVGNNSPLHF	TGTGCCAGCAGCCAGGACCGGGACAGGGTTGGGAATAATTCACCCCTCCACTTT
TRBV19	-	-	TRBJ2-5	CASSLNMGLKETQYF	TGTGCCAGTAGCCTAAATATGGGACTTAAAGAGACCCAGTACTTC
TRBV19	-	-	TRBJ1-5	CASSNSPGSNQPQHF	TGTGCCAGTAGTAATAGCCCCGGTAGCAATCAGCCCCAGCATTTT
TRBV28	once	TRBD1	TRBJ1-6	CASTPRDRRSPLHF	TGTGCCAGCACCCCCCGGGACAGGAGATCACCCCTCCACTTT
TRBV11-2	once	-	TRBJ1-2	CASSLEAGLYGYTF	TGTGCCAGCAGCTTAGAGGCAGGACTCTATGGCTACACCTTC
TRBV20-1	-	TRBD1	TRBJ2-1	CSASRDSSYNEQFF	TGCAGTGCTAGTAGGGACAGCTCCTACAATGAGCAGTTCTTC
TRBV5-6	-	TRBD2	TRBJ2-1	CASSLSVGGREHEQFF	TGTGCCAGCAGCTTGTCGGTTGGCGGGAGGGAACATGAGCAGTTCTTC
TRBV9	once	-	TRBJ2-1	CASSNTGTPGDEQFF	TGTGCCAGCAGCAATACCGGGACCCCGGGGGATGAGCAGTTCTTC
TRBV6-2/TRBV6-3	-	-	TRBJ1-6	CASSYARGFSYNSPLHF	TGTGCCAGCAGTTACGCACGCGGGTTCTCCTATAATTCACCCCTCCACTTT
TRBV12-5	few	TRBD1	TRBJ1-1	CASGLATGVNTEAFF	TGTGCTAGTGGTTTGGCCACAGGGGTGAACACTGAAGCTTTCTTT
TRBV18	-	-	TRBJ1-1	CASSLAQGNTEAFF	TGTGCCAGCTCACTTGCGCAGGGGAACACTGAAGCTTTCTTT
TRBV11-2	once	-	TRBJ2-7	CASSLGLGAIYEQYF	TGTGCCAGCAGCTTAGGACTGGGGGCGATCTACGAGCAGTACTTC
TRBV10-2	-	-	TRBJ2-7	CASSEGGYEQYF	TGCGCCAGCAGTGAGGGAGGATACGAGCAGTACTTC
TRBV3-1/TRBV3-2	-	TRBD2	TRBJ2-1	CASSFVAGKYNEQFF	TGTGCCAGCAGCTTTGTAGCGGGGAAATACAATGAGCAGTTCTTC
TRBV6-5	-	TRBD1	TRBJ1-5	CASETGGASQPQHF	TGTGCCAGTGAGACAGGGGGGGCTAGTCAGCCCCAGCATTTT
TRBV7-3	-	-	TRBJ2-5	CASSLVKGETQYF	TGTGCCAGCAGCTTAGTTAAGGGGGAGACCCAGTACTTC
TRBV12-3/TRBV12-4	-	-	TRBJ1-1	CASSYVGSAFF	TGTGCCAGCAGTTACGTGGGCTCGGCTTTCTTT
TRBV2	-	TRBD2	TRBJ2-3	CASSGRTSGGGDTQYF	TGTGCCAGCAGTGGACGGACTAGCGGGGGGGGAGATACGCAGTATTTT
TRBV11-3	-	TRBD1	TRBJ1-4	CASSRRGRDSEEKLFF	TGTGCCAGCAGCCGCCGAGGTAGGGACAGTGAGGAAAAACTGTTTTTT
TRBV3-1/TRBV3-2	-	-	TRBJ1-1	CASSRKQAAEAFF	TGTGCCAGCAGCCGGAAACAGGCGGCTGAAGCTTTCTTT
TRBV6-6	-	TRBD1	TRBJ2-7	CASSYSTQGAREQYF	TGTGCCAGCAGTTACTCGACTCAGGGGGCGAGGGAGCAGTACTTC
TRBV28	-	TRBD2	TRBJ2-7	CASSNGMRLADSSSYEQYF	TGTGCCAGCAGTAACGGGATGAGACTAGCTGACTCTAGCTCCTACGAGCAGTACTTC
TRBV3-1/TRBV3-2	-	TRBD2	TRBJ2-3	CASSQGSTSGGSTDTQYF	TGTGCCAGCAGCCAGGGATCAACTAGCGGGGGGAGCACAGATACGCAGTATTTT
TRBV5-1	once	-	TRBJ1-1	CASSLEGEKNGEAFF	TGCGCCAGCAGCTTGGAGGGAGAAAAGAACGGTGAAGCTTTCTTT
TRBV6-2/TRBV6-3	-	-	TRBJ1-2	CASSLAQNYGYTF	TGTGCCAGCAGTTTGGCACAGAACTATGGCTACACCTTC
TRBV7-8	few	TRBD1	TRBJ1-5	CASSHGGGGSNQPQHF	TGTGCCAGCAGCCACGGAGGGGGCGGGAGCAATCAGCCCCAGCATTTT
TRBV28	once	-	TRBJ2-7	CASSLRGTYEQYF	TGTGCCAGCAGTTTGCGGGGAACCTACGAGCAGTACTTC